This T cell receptor (beta chain) emerged from a study of graft-versus-host responses after intestinal transplantation. Study at large: Transplantation in recipients was multivisceral, liver-intestinal, or isolated intestinal. All recipients got anti-thymocyte globulin induction, then tacrolimus and steroids for approximately 3 years. Whole-study results and caveats: In recipient marrow, GvH clones were found, and some appeared first in ileum or blood. Those patients showing graft-donor T cell macrochimerism displayed high graft-versus-host to host-versus-graft clonal ratios in allografts.

As concerns this clone: What it recognizes is unknown.

Trimming removed 6 bases at V and 6 bases at J, with 7 bases between. Germline CDR1 is LGHNT and CDR2 is FRNRAP. This CDR3 spans 11 amino acids. The data were produced by immunoSEQ multiplex PCR, yet TCRdb's version contains in-frame clones alone and is incomplete. The table has 75,000 to 100,000 clones, 75% to 90% seen once. This chain connects TRBV12-5 to TRBJ2-3; D not resolved. The receptor comes from a human donor who received an intestinal transplant. Sequences were derived from unstimulated CD8+ T cells sorted from spleen or lymph node cells, sampled before intestinal transplant. CDR3 amino acids: CASGPGDTQYF. The CDR3 coding sequence is TGTGCTAGTGGCCCCGGGGATACGCAGTATTTT.